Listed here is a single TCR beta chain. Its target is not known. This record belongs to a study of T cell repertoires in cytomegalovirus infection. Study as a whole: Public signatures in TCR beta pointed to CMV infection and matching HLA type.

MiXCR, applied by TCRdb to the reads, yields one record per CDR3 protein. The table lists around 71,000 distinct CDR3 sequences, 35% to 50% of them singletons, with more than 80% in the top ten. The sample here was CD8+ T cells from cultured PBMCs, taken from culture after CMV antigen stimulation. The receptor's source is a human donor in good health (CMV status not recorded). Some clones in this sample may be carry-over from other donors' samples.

The CDR3 DNA reads TGTGCCAGCAGCTTAGTCGGACTAGCGGGGTCCCGCAATGAGCAGTTCTTC. This sequence encodes CASSLVGLAGSRNEQFF. V is TRBV7-2 and J is TRBJ2-1, with 12 nucleotides matching TRBD2. V dropped 1 base and J dropped 6; count of bases not matched to a gene: 7. The CDR3 length is 17 residues. Germline assignment: CDR1 SGHTA and CDR2 FQGNSA.